Listed below are T cell receptor beta chains from one sample, sequenced in a study of OX40 agonist ivuxolimab in advanced cancers. Libraries were prepared by immunoSEQ multiplex PCR; TCRdb keeps only in-frame clonotypes and omits some of them. This table holds some 70,000 clones, around 90% found once. The input for sequencing was CD4+ or CD8+ T cells sorted from blood, taken in a trial of the OX40 agonist ivuxolimab. These receptors were collected from an adult with an advanced solid tumor such as melanoma, head and neck, liver or kidney cancer. CDR3s include the opening cysteine and the closing phenylalanine or tryptophan. The D gene is left open where the match is weak. The listing skips clone size in some rows; elsewhere it reads once, few, many or a size class.

clone size,J gene,V gene,D gene,CDR3 DNA,CDR3 protein
NA,TRBJ2-2,TRBV7-9,NA,TGTGCCAGCAGCTTATCCCTCAGAACCGGGGAGCTGTTTTTT,CASSLSLRTGELFF
NA,TRBJ2-7,TRBV6-5,NA,TGTGCCAGCAAGCGAGGTTTCGGAACCGAGCAGTACTTC,CASKRGFGTEQYF
NA,TRBJ1-2,TRBV13,TRBD1,TGTGCCAGCAGCTTAGGGAGACAGGGCTCCGTCCTTGGCTATGGCTACACCTTC,CASSLGRQGSVLGYGYTF
NA,TRBJ2-7,TRBV2,NA,TGTGCCAGCAGTGAAGTCTTGGCCTACGAGCAGTACTTC,CASSEVLAYEQYF
once,TRBJ2-7,TRBV4-1,NA,TGCGCCAGCAGCCAAGGCCAGGGGGGGACCTACGAGCAGTACTTC,CASSQGQGGTYEQYF
NA,TRBJ1-5,TRBV19,TRBD1,TGTGCCAGTCGGACAGGGGGTCAGCCCCAGCATTTT,CASRTGGQPQHF
NA,TRBJ2-3,TRBV4-1,NA,TGCGCCAGCAGCCCCGGTTTGGGTAGTCCAGATACGCAGTATTTT,CASSPGLGSPDTQYF
NA,TRBJ1-4,TRBV6-1,NA,TGTGCCAGCAGTGAAGTAAGGGATGAAAAACTGTTTTTT,CASSEVRDEKLFF
once,TRBJ2-2,TRBV7-3,NA,TGTGCCACTCGGGGGGCTACGAACACCGGGGAGCTGTTTTTT,CATRGATNTGELFF
NA,TRBJ1-2,TRBV30,NA,TGTGCCTTCTGGGGAACGAGTTATGGCTACACCTTC,CAFWGTSYGYTF
NA,TRBJ1-3,TRBV5-8,NA,TGTGCCAGCAGCGCAGAGTGGGGGTCTGGAAACACCATATATTTT,CASSAEWGSGNTIYF
NA,TRBJ1-1,TRBV30,NA,TGTGCCCTAAAGGGGGTGAGATTTACTGAAGCTTTCTTT,CALKGVRFTEAFF
NA,TRBJ2-2,TRBV6-6,TRBD2,TGTGCCAGCAGCCGAGGACTAGCGGGGAACGGGGAGCTGTTTTTT,CASSRGLAGNGELFF
NA,TRBJ1-1,TRBV19,NA,TGTGCCAGTAGTATTGGGTGGAACACTGAAGCTTTCTTT,CASSIGWNTEAFF
NA,TRBJ2-6,TRBV7-9,NA,TGTGCCAGTCAGGGGGGCGACGCTGGGGCCAACGTCCTGACTTTC,CASQGGDAGANVLTF
NA,TRBJ2-7,TRBV7-6,TRBD2,TGTGCCAGCAGGCGGGGAGCGGGGGGGACAGAGCAGTACTTC,CASRRGAGGTEQYF
NA,TRBJ1-3,TRBV6-6,TRBD1,TGTGCCAGCAGTTACTCGACAGGGCTGGACACCATATATTTT,CASSYSTGLDTIYF
NA,TRBJ2-3,TRBV2,NA,TGTGCCAGCAGGGGGAGCACAGATACGCAGTATTTT,CASRGSTDTQYF
NA,TRBJ2-3,TRBV5-8,TRBD2,TGTGCCAGCAGCCTAGGACTAGCGGGAGGGAGCGGGACAGATACGCAGTATTTT,CASSLGLAGGSGTDTQYF
NA,TRBJ2-1,TRBV7-3,NA,TGTGCCAGCAGCTTGGTCGTTAGCGTTAACAATGAGCAGTTCTTC,CASSLVVSVNNEQFF
NA,TRBJ1-1,TRBV13,NA,TGTGCCACGCAGGACAGAATGAACACTGAAGCTTTCTTT,CATQDRMNTEAFF
NA,TRBJ2-5,TRBV5-5,TRBD2,TGTGCCAGCAGCTTAATGCCATCTAGCGGGAGCGAGACCCAGTACTTC,CASSLMPSSGSETQYF
NA,TRBJ2-5,TRBV18,NA,TGTGCCAGCTCACCGATCCAAGAGACCCAGTACTTC,CASSPIQETQYF
once,TRBJ2-1,TRBV6-5,TRBD2,TGTGCCAGCAGTTCTCTGGTAGCGGGAGGGTACAATGAGCAGTTCTTC,CASSSLVAGGYNEQFF
once,TRBJ2-7,TRBV10-3,NA,TGTGCCATCAGTGACATCAACGAGCAGTACTTC,CAISDINEQYF
NA,TRBJ2-1,TRBV27,TRBD1,TGTGCCAGCAGTTCGCGACAGGGCCGCGGTCCCTTCCATGAGCAGTTCTTC,CASSSRQGRGPFHEQFF
NA,TRBJ1-1,TRBV29-1,TRBD1,TGCAGCGTGGTCGGGGCAGGGGGGACTGAAGCTTTCTTT,CSVVGAGGTEAFF
NA,TRBJ1-4,TRBV4-2,NA,TGTGCCAGCAGCCAACCCTCCGGTCTAGGCGAAAAACTGTTTTTT,CASSQPSGLGEKLFF
NA,TRBJ2-7,TRBV23-1,NA,TGCGCCAGCAGTCAATCGGGGACCGAGGCTTACGAGCAGTACTTC,CASSQSGTEAYEQYF
NA,TRBJ1-4,TRBV30,NA,TGTGCCTGGAGTGTAGTTACAGGGTCGGATGAAAAACTGTTTTTT,CAWSVVTGSDEKLFF
NA,TRBJ2-3,TRBV9,NA,TGTGCCAGCAGCGTAGACTTCGCTAGCGGCACAGATACGCAGTATTTT,CASSVDFASGTDTQYF
NA,TRBJ2-1,TRBV11-2,TRBD2,TGTGCCAGCAGTCTCCCGGGCGGGAGTAGGAATGAGCAGTTCTTC,CASSLPGGSRNEQFF
NA,TRBJ2-7,TRBV7-3,NA,TGTGCCAGCAGCTTAACGGCCTCGGGACCCGCAACAACCTACGAGCAGTACTTC,CASSLTASGPATTYEQYF